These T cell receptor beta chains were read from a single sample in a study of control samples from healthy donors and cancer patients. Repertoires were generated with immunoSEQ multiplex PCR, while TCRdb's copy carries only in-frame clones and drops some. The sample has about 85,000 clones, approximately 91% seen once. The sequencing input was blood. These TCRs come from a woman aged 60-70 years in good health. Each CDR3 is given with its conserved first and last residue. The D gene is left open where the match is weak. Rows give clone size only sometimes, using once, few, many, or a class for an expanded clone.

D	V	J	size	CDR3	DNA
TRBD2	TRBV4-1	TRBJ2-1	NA	CASSQVASGDYNEQFF	TGCGCCAGCAGCCAGGTGGCTAGCGGGGATTACAATGAGCAGTTCTTC
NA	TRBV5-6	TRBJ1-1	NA	CASSTGGGRNTEAFF	TGTGCCAGCAGCACGGGGGGGGGACGGAACACTGAAGCTTTCTTT
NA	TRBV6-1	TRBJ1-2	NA	CASSDGGRGYTF	TGTGCCAGCAGTGACGGGGGTCGGGGCTACACCTTC
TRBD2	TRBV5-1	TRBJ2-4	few	CASSLDSGTVKNIQYF	TGCGCCAGCAGCTTGGACAGCGGGACGGTCAAAAACATTCAGTACTTC
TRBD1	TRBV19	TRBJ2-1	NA	CASQQGGFGTGQFF	TGTGCCAGCCAACAGGGGGGATTCGGGACGGGGCAGTTCTTC
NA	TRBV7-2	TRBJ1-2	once	CASIPNTGNGYTF	TGTGCCAGCATACCAAATACGGGAAATGGCTACACCTTC
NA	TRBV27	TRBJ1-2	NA	CASSLLGGPNYGYTF	TGTGCCAGCAGTTTGCTGGGCGGCCCTAACTATGGCTACACCTTC
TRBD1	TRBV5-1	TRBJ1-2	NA	CASSSGTGKNYGYTF	TGCGCCAGCAGTTCCGGGACAGGAAAAAACTATGGCTACACCTTC
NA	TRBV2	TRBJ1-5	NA	CASREQNNQPQHF	TGTGCCAGCAGGGAGCAGAACAATCAGCCCCAGCATTTT
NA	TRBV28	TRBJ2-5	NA	CASSLRGTETQYF	TGTGCCAGCAGTTTAAGGGGTACAGAGACCCAGTACTTC
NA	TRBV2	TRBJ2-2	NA	CGGGQNTGELFF	TGTGGAGGGGGTCAGAACACCGGGGAGCTGTTTTTT
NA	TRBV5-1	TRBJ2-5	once	CASSPGLIQETQYF	TGCGCCAGCAGCCCGGGACTGATACAAGAGACCCAGTACTTC
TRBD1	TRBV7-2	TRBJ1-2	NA	CASSLGTGGGYGYTF	TGTGCCAGCAGCTTAGGGACAGGGGGGGGCTATGGCTACACCTTC
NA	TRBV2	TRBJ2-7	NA	CASSGVGSYEQYF	TGTGCCAGCAGTGGCGTCGGCTCCTACGAGCAGTACTTC
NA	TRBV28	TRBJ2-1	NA	CASSPRGGASSYNEQFF	TGTGCCAGCAGTCCCAGGGGGGGGGCCTCTTCCTACAATGAGCAGTTCTTC
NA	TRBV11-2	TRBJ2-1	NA	CASSRIGGGGRSYNEQFF	TGTGCCAGCAGCCGAATAGGGGGTGGGGGACGCTCCTACAATGAGCAGTTCTTC
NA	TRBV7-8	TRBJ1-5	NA	CASSSGAASNQPQHF	TGTGCCAGCAGCTCCGGGGCAGCTAGCAATCAGCCCCAGCATTTT
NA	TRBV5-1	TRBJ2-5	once	CASSLEVGTQYF	TGCGCCAGCAGCTTGGAGGTCGGGACCCAGTACTTC
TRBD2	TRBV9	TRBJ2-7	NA	CASSVAASGINEQYF	TGTGCCAGCAGCGTAGCCGCTAGCGGGATCAACGAGCAGTACTTC
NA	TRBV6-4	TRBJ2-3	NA	CAIHLTDTQYF	TGTGCCATACACCTCACAGATACGCAGTATTTT